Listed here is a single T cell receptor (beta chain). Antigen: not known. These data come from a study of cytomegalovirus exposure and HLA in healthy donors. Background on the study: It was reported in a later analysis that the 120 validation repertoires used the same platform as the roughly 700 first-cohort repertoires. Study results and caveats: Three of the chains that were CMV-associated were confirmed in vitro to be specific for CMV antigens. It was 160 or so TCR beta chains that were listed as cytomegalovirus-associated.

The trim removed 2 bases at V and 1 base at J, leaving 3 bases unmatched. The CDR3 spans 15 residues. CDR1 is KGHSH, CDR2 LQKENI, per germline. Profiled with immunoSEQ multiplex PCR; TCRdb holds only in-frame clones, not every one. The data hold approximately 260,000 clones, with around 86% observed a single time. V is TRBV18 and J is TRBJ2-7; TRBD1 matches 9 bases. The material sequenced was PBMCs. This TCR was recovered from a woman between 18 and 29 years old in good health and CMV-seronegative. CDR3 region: CASSPGTGNSYEQYF. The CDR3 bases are TGTGCCAGCTCACCAGGGACAGGGAATTCCTACGAGCAGTACTTC.